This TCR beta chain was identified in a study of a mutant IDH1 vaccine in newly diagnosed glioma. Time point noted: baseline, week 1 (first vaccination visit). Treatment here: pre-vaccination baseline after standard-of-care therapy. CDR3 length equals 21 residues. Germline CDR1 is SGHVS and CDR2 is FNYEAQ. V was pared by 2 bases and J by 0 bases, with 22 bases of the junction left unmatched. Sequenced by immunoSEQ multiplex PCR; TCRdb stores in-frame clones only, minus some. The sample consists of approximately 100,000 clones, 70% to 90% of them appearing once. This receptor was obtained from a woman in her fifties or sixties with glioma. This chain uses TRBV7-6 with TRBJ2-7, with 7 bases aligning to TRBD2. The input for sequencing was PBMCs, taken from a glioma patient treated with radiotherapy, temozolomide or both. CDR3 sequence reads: CASSLLTLPGGLGGRSYEQYF. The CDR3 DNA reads TGTGCCAGCAGCTTACTTACCCTACCGGGAGGACTAGGTGGTCGCTCCTACGAGCAGTACTTC.